Each of the 16 T cell receptor beta chains below was sequenced from the same sample in a study of blood T cell repertoires in COVID-19. Data came from immunoSEQ multiplex PCR; TCRdb stores just in-frame clones and leaves some out. The sample carries about 480,000 clones, around nine tenths recorded once. Sequencing was carried out using PBMCs or T cells enriched from blood (not recorded which). The receptors come from a woman in her thirties or forties who had recovered from COVID-19.

V and J are TRBV30 and TRBJ1-1; TRBD1 might be the D (5 bases). V was clipped by 8 bases and J by 2 bases, with 12 bases between them. The germline V gene encodes CDR1 GTSNPN and CDR2 SVGIG (reference sequence). This CDR3 region has 12 residues. The CDR3 is CAKDRINTEAFF. The CDR3 region has the DNA TGTGCCAAAGACAGAATAAACACTGAAGCTTTCTTT.

This clone was seen only once. The chain couples TRBV5-4 to TRBJ2-1; 14 bases map to TRBD2. The CDR3 runs to 14 residues. The ends lost 3 bases at V and 9 bases at J; junction bases unmatched: 2. In germline, CDR1 is SGHNT, CDR2 YYREEE (reference sequence). The CDR3 bases are TGTGCCAGCAGCTATGGACTAGCGGGAGGTGAGCAGTTCTTC. It translates to CASSYGLAGGEQFF.

A single count supports this clone. The chain couples TRBV5-6 to TRBJ1-1; 7 bases map to TRBD1. Trimming took 1 base from V and 5 from J; bases not matched to a gene: 8. Looked up from germline, CDR1 is SGHDT and CDR2 is YYEEEE. The CDR3 has 15 residues. As DNA, the CDR3 is TGTGCCAGCAGCTTGACAGGGGATTGGGGTACTGAAGCTTTCTTT. Encoded protein: CASSLTGDWGTEAFF. Combining the CDR3 with reference TRBV5-6 and TRBJ1-1 gives the whole variable domain DAGVTQSPTHLIKTRGQQVTLRCSPKSGHDTVSWYQQALGQGPQFIFQYYEEEERQRGNFPDRFSGHQFPNYSSELNVNALLLGDSALYLCASSLTGDWGTEAFFGQGTRLTVV.

This clone has just one count. The chain couples TRBV7-2 to TRBJ1-6; no clear D. Trimming took 1 base from V and 7 from J, leaving 11 bases between them. This CDR3 is 15 amino acids long. In germline, CDR1 is SGHTA, CDR2 FQGNSA. The CDR3 coding sequence is TGTGCCAGCAGCTTAGTTGAGGGCTCGAATTCACCCCTCCACTTT. Translation gives CASSLVEGSNSPLHF. Full variable domain (rest looked up from reference TRBV7-2 and TRBJ1-6): GAGVSQSPSNKVTEKGKDVELRCDPISGHTALYWYRQSLGQGLEFLIYFQGNSAPDKSGLPSDRFSAERTGGSVSTLTIQRTQQEDSAVYLCASSLVEGSNSPLHFGNGTRLTVT.

This clone has a single count. The rearrangement joins TRBV10-3 to TRBJ2-3, with a possible D match to TRBD2 (6 bases). Germline assignment: CDR1 ENHRY and CDR2 SYGVKD. The CDR3 length is 18 residues. V dropped 5 bases and J dropped 0 bases, with 21 bases sitting between them. In DNA, the CDR3 is TGTGCCATCAGTTCAGAACGACCGACTAGGGCAAGCACAGATACGCAGTATTTT. Residues: CAISSERPTRASTDTQYF.

This clone has only one observation. V and J are TRBV27 and TRBJ2-3, with a possible D match to TRBD2 (6 bases). Per germline, CDR1 MNHEY and CDR2 SMNVEV (reference sequence). The V end was cut by 1 base, the J end by 4 bases, with 12 bases between. The CDR3 runs to 15 residues. The CDR3 DNA follows: TGTGCCAGCAGTTTATGGGGGGAGAGGGCAGATACGCAGTATTTT. This gives the protein CASSLWGERADTQYF.

This clone was recorded only once. The rearrangement links TRBV20-1 to TRBJ1-5; D is perhaps TRBD1 (5 bases). Per germline, CDR1 DFQATT and CDR2 SNEGSKA (reference sequence). The V end lost 3 bases, the J end lost 0 bases, and 12 bases lay between the germline ends. This CDR3 is built from 15 residues. CDR3 coding DNA: TGCAGTGCTAGTTTTACAGGTTATAGCAATCAGCCCCAGCATTTT. Translating gives CSASFTGYSNQPQHF.

The rearrangement uses TRBV3-1 (or the pseudogene TRBV3-2) and TRBJ2-7; 8 bases match TRBD1. The germline V gene has CDR1 LGHDT and CDR2 YNNKEL (reference sequence). This CDR3 contains 14 residues. After removal of 4 bases from V and 6 bases from J, the junction contained 8 bases not matched to a gene. The CDR3 coding sequence is TGTGCCAGCAGCCTCGGACAGGGCACGACCGAGCAGTACTTC. Its translation is CASSLGQGTTEQYF.

Concerning this clone itself: One end of the junction varies from germline; a read error may be responsible. The chain is built from TRBV29-1 and TRBJ2-7; 9 bases fit TRBD1. CDR3 size: 14 residues. Looked up from germline, CDR1 is SQVTM and CDR2 is ANQGSEA. In DNA form, the CDR3 reads TGCAGCGTGGAAGGGACAGGGTACGGCTACGAGCAGTACTTC. It codes for CSVEGTGYGYEQYF.

This rearrangement joins TRBV7-2 to TRBJ1-2; 7 bases map to TRBD1. J was trimmed by 4 bases and V by 4 bases; bases with no gene match: 6. CDR1 and CDR2 from the germline V gene are SGHTA and FQGNSA. The CDR3 loop spans 14 amino acids. CDR3 bases: TGTGCCAGCAGCTATCCGGGGACAGTCTATGGCTACACCTTC. Translating it yields CASSYPGTVYGYTF.

This clone was seen more than once but under ten times. This chain links TRBV5-1 with TRBJ2-7; D might be TRBD2 (5 bases). This CDR3 has 15 residues. V lost 0 bases and J lost 6, with 16 bases in between. Looked up from germline, CDR1 is SGHRS and CDR2 is YFSETQ. CDR3 sequence reads: CASSLVRGEGGEQYF. Here the CDR3 DNA reads TGCGCCAGCAGCTTGGTGCGAGGTGAGGGCGGCGAGCAGTACTTC.

This sequence joins TRBV2 and TRBJ2-7; TRBD1 matches at 9 bases. This CDR3 contains 14 residues. Per germline, CDR1 SNHLY and CDR2 FYNNEI. V dropped 3 bases and J dropped 6; count of bases not matched to a gene: 6. This CDR3 reads CASSELRDRAEQYF. The CDR3 DNA reads TGTGCCAGCAGTGAGCTACGGGACAGGGCCGAGCAGTACTTC.

The gene calls are TRBV19 and TRBJ2-7; weak D call: TRBD2 (6 bases). This CDR3 contains 14 residues. V was trimmed by 4 bases and J by 4 bases, leaving 14 bases between them. Germline V gene sequence: CDR1 LNHDA, CDR2 SQIVND (reference sequence). The CDR3 sequence: CASSKGRQLYEQYF. The CDR3 DNA follows: TGTGCCAGTAGTAAAGGGAGGCAGTTGTACGAGCAGTACTTC. Using reference TRBV19 and TRBJ2-7 for the parts outside the CDR3, the full variable domain is DGGITQSPKYLFRKEGQNVTLSCEQNLNHDAMYWYRQDPGQGLRLIYYSQIVNDFQKGDIAEGYSVSREKKESFPLTVTSAQKNPTAFYLCASSKGRQLYEQYFGPGTRLTVT.

The chain joins TRBV7-9 to TRBJ1-1; D not certain. Germline V gives CDR1 SEHNR, CDR2 FQNEAQ (reference sequence). This CDR3 region has 13 residues. V dropped 6 bases and J dropped 5 bases, with 13 bases sitting between them. CDR3 nucleotides: TGTGCCAGCAGACCAATTTCCGGGACTGAAGCTTTCTTT. Translating it yields CASRPISGTEAFF.

This chain connects TRBV20-1 to TRBJ2-7, with a weak D call TRBD2 (7 bases). Germline CDR1 reads DFQATT; CDR2 reads SNEGSKA (reference sequence). The CDR3 is 18 residues long. V was clipped by 3 bases and J by 3 bases, with 27 bases between them. The CDR3 nucleotides read TGCAGTGCTAGTTTTTTTGGGACCCTCGGGGGGCGGGACTACGAGCAGTACTTC. This encodes CSASFFGTLGGRDYEQYF.

This clone was observed a single time. This sequence joins TRBV7-2 and TRBJ1-1; 10 nucleotides line up with TRBD1. Germline V gene sequence: CDR1 SGHTA, CDR2 FQGNSA. After removal of 5 bases from V and 3 bases from J, the junction contained 3 bases not matched to a gene. The CDR3 loop spans 14 amino acids. CDR3 nucleotides: TGTGCCAGCAGCAAAGGACAGGGGGACACTGAAGCTTTCTTT. Translation: CASSKGQGDTEAFF. Full variable domain (rest looked up from reference TRBV7-2 and TRBJ1-1): GAGVSQSPSNKVTEKGKDVELRCDPISGHTALYWYRQSLGQGLEFLIYFQGNSAPDKSGLPSDRFSAERTGGSVSTLTIQRTQQEDSAVYLCASSKGQGDTEAFFGQGTRLTVV.